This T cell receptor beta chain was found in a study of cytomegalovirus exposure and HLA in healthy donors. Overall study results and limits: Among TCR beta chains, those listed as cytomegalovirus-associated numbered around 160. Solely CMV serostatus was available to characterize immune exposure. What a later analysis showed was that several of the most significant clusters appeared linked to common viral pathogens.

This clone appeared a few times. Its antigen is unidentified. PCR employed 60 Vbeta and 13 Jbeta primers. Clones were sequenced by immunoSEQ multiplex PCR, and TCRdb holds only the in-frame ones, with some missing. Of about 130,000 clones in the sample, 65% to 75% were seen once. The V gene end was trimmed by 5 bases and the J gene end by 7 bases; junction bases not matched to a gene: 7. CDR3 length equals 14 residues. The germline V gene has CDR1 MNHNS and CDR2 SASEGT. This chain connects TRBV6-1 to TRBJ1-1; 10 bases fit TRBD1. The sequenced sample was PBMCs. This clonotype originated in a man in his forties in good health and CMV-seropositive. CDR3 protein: CASSPTGGAFEAFF. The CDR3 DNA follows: TGTGCCAGCAGTCCGACAGGGGGCGCGTTTGAAGCTTTCTTT.